These T cell receptor beta chains were read from a single sample in a study of T cell responses to AZD1222 COVID-19 vaccine. Some clones are missing from TCRdb's copy, which holds only in-frame ones; the method was immunoSEQ multiplex PCR. Of 87,000 or so clones in the sample, nearly 90% were seen once. The starting material was peripheral blood, obtained on day 0 of AZD1222 vaccination. The receptor set was obtained from an adult in good health. Both conserved end residues are part of each CDR3. A D gene is named only where the DNA matches it firmly. Size is stated for part of the rows, as once, few or many counts, or as a class when the clone is expanded.

D gene	clone size	V gene	J gene	CDR3 protein	CDR3 DNA
TRBD1	-	TRBV2	TRBJ1-2	CASSGTGGSYGYTF	TGTGCCAGCAGTGGGACAGGGGGCAGCTATGGCTACACCTTC
TRBD1	-	TRBV3-1/TRBV3-2	TRBJ2-7	CASSSPGQGSYEQYF	TGTGCCAGCAGCTCACCTGGACAGGGTTCCTACGAGCAGTACTTC
-	-	TRBV9	TRBJ1-1	CASNPGAQSRSEAFF	TGTGCCAGCAACCCTGGGGCCCAGTCCCGATCAGAAGCTTTCTTT
TRBD2	-	TRBV7-3	TRBJ2-2	CASETGTSGGKNTGELFF	TGTGCCAGCGAGACTGGGACTAGCGGGGGGAAAAACACCGGGGAGCTGTTTTTT
TRBD1	few	TRBV19	TRBJ1-2	CASSMGTGGRRPNYGYTF	TGTGCCAGTAGTATGGGGACAGGGGGCCGACGGCCTAACTATGGCTACACCTTC
-	-	TRBV7-2	TRBJ2-3	CASSLRWLTDTQYF	TGTGCCAGCAGCTTGCGGTGGCTCACAGATACGCAGTATTTT
-	few	TRBV30	TRBJ1-3	CAWKPTSGNTIYF	TGTGCCTGGAAGCCCACTAGTGGAAACACCATATATTTT
-	-	TRBV6-5	TRBJ2-7	CASSYRRVSYEQYF	TGTGCCAGCAGTTACCGGCGGGTATCCTACGAGCAGTACTTC
-	-	TRBV4-2	TRBJ1-1	CASSQEEVRTEAFF	TGTGCCAGCAGCCAAGAAGAGGTACGGACTGAAGCTTTCTTT
-	-	TRBV30	TRBJ2-5	CAWSVIAALGETQYF	TGTGCCTGGAGTGTAATCGCAGCCCTCGGAGAGACCCAGTACTTC
TRBD1	-	TRBV7-6	TRBJ1-3	CASSLAETGSGNTIYF	TGTGCCAGCAGCTTAGCAGAGACAGGGTCTGGAAACACCATATATTTT
-	-	TRBV16	TRBJ1-5	CASSQWNQPQHF	TGTGCCAGCAGCCAATGGAATCAGCCCCAGCATTTT
-	-	TRBV30	TRBJ2-7	CAWRDSTYEQYF	TGTGCCTGGAGGGACAGTACCTACGAGCAGTACTTC
-	-	TRBV6-6	TRBJ1-1	CASSFYRDTEAFF	TGTGCCAGCAGTTTCTATCGGGACACTGAAGCTTTCTTT
TRBD2	-	TRBV6-2/TRBV6-3	TRBJ2-7	CASSTKRGDRLRYEQYF	TGTGCCAGCAGTACAAAGCGGGGGGACCGCCTACGTTACGAGCAGTACTTC
-	-	TRBV3-1/TRBV3-2	TRBJ1-5	CASSLSGQPQHF	TGTGCCAGCAGCCTTTCGGGGCAGCCCCAGCATTTT
-	-	TRBV14	TRBJ2-1	CASSPDRRGSYNEQFF	TGTGCCAGCAGCCCCGACAGGCGGGGTAGTTACAATGAGCAGTTCTTC
-	-	TRBV12-3/TRBV12-4	TRBJ2-7	CASNLQGFEQYF	TGTGCCAGCAACCTACAGGGCTTCGAGCAGTACTTC
-	-	TRBV27	TRBJ2-5	CASRNPGPWETQYF	TGTGCCAGCAGAAACCCGGGACCTTGGGAGACCCAGTACTTC
TRBD2	-	TRBV7-2	TRBJ2-5	CASSPTGLASETQYF	TGTGCCAGCAGCCCCACGGGACTAGCATCCGAGACCCAGTACTTC
-	-	TRBV3-1/TRBV3-2	TRBJ1-2	CASSLPNQGWGGYTF	TGTGCCAGCAGCCTACCCAACCAGGGCTGGGGGGGCTACACCTTC
TRBD1	-	TRBV10-3	TRBJ1-1	CAISEGTGYTEAFF	TGTGCCATCAGTGAAGGGACAGGGTACACTGAAGCTTTCTTT
-	-	TRBV3-1/TRBV3-2	TRBJ1-3	CASSQDLVNTIYF	TGTGCCAGCAGCCAAGATCTCGTAAACACCATATATTTT
-	-	TRBV3-1/TRBV3-2	TRBJ2-5	CASSQPNVQETQYF	TGTGCCAGCAGCCAACCAAATGTCCAGGAGACCCAGTACTTC
-	-	TRBV30	TRBJ1-4	CAYQGTTNEKLFF	TGTGCCTACCAGGGAACAACTAATGAAAAACTGTTTTTT
TRBD1	once	TRBV19	TRBJ2-2	CASRTGGMNTGELFF	TGTGCCAGTCGCACAGGGGGGATGAACACCGGGGAGCTGTTTTTT
-	-	TRBV3-1/TRBV3-2	TRBJ2-1	CASSIMRDQGEQFF	TGTGCCAGCAGCATCATGCGGGATCAGGGTGAGCAGTTCTTC
-	-	TRBV24-1	TRBJ1-2	CATSSRTEGGYTF	TGTGCCACCAGTTCGAGGACGGAGGGTGGCTACACCTTC
-	-	TRBV27	TRBJ2-7	CASSLSFGAYEQYF	TGTGCCAGCAGTTTATCGTTCGGGGCCTACGAGCAGTACTTC
-	-	TRBV6-2/TRBV6-3	TRBJ1-4	CASSYPDEKLFF	TGTGCCAGCAGTTACCCCGATGAAAAACTGTTTTTT
TRBD1	-	TRBV7-6	TRBJ2-3	CASSLGPGQGRTDTQYF	TGTGCCAGCAGCTTAGGCCCGGGACAGGGACGCACAGATACGCAGTATTTT
-	-	TRBV7-9	TRBJ2-1	CASTPGSVPYNEQFF	TGTGCCAGCACCCCGGGCAGCGTCCCCTACAATGAGCAGTTCTTC
TRBD2	once	TRBV29-1	TRBJ2-7	CSVERGGVEQYF	TGCAGCGTTGAACGGGGAGGGGTCGAGCAGTACTTC
-	-	TRBV6-5	TRBJ2-2	CASSYRQARTGELFF	TGTGCCAGCAGTTACAGACAGGCCCGAACCGGGGAGCTGTTTTTT
-	-	TRBV7-8	TRBJ1-2	CASSLDPDRPYGYTF	TGTGCCAGCAGCTTAGATCCAGACAGGCCGTATGGCTACACCTTC
-	-	TRBV11-1	TRBJ1-3	CASSFQGGLSGNTIYF	TGTGCCAGCAGCTTCCAAGGCGGCCTCTCTGGAAACACCATATATTTT
-	-	TRBV5-6	TRBJ1-3	CASSSRPGRSSGNTIYF	TGTGCCAGCAGCTCCCGGCCAGGGAGAAGCTCTGGAAACACCATATATTTT
TRBD1	-	TRBV10-3	TRBJ1-6	CAISGTGTGDSPLHF	TGTGCCATCAGTGGGACCGGGACAGGGGATTCACCCCTCCACTTT
-	-	TRBV7-3	TRBJ1-3	CASSPGGTGNTIYF	TGTGCCAGCAGCCCAGGAGGGACCGGAAACACCATATATTTT
-	-	TRBV3-1/TRBV3-2	TRBJ1-1	CASSQVPTSGASYRSAFF	TGTGCCAGCAGCCAAGTCCCCACTTCCGGGGCCAGCTACCGATCAGCTTTCTTT
TRBD1	once	TRBV27	TRBJ2-7	CASSQGQVGEQYF	TGTGCCAGCAGTCAGGGACAGGTTGGAGAGCAGTACTTC
TRBD1	-	TRBV4-3	TRBJ1-6	CASSQWTGASYNSPLHF	TGCGCCAGCAGCCAGTGGACAGGGGCCTCCTATAATTCACCCCTCCACTTT
TRBD2	once	TRBV14	TRBJ2-7	CASSPRLAGGYEQYF	TGTGCCAGCAGCCCCAGACTAGCGGGGGGCTACGAGCAGTACTTC